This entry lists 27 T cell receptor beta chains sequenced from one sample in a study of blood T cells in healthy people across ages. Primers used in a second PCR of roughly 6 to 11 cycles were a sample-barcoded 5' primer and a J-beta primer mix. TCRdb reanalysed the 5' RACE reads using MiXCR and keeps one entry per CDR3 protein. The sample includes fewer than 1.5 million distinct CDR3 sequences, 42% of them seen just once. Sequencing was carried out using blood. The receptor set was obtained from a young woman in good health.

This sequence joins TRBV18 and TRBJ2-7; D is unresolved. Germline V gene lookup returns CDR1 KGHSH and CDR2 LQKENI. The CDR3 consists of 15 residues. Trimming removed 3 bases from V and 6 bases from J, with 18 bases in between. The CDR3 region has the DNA TGTGCCAGCTCACCGCCTTCTCCGAGCGAAAGCGAGCAGTACTTC. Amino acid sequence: CASSPPSPSESEQYF.

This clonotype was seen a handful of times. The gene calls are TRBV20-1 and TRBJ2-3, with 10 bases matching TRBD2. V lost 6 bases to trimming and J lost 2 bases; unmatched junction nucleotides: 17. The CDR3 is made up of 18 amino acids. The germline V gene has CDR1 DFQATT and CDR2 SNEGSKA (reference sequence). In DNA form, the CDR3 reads TGCAGTGCCCCGTTGGTATCCAGGACTAGCGGACTCACAGATACGCAGTATTTT. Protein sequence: CSAPLVSRTSGLTDTQYF.

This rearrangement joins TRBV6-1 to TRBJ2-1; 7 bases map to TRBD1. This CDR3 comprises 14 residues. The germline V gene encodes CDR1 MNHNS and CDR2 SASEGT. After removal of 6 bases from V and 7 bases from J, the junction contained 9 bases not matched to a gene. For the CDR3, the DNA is TGTGCCAGCAGGGAGACAGGGAAGCGTAATGAGCAGTTCTTC. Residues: CASRETGKRNEQFF.

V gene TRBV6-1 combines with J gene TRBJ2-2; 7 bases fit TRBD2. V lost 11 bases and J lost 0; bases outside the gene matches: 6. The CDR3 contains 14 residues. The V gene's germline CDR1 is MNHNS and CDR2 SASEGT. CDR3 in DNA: TGTGCCGAAAGACTAGCCCCGAACACCGGGGAGCTGTTTTTT. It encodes CAERLAPNTGELFF.

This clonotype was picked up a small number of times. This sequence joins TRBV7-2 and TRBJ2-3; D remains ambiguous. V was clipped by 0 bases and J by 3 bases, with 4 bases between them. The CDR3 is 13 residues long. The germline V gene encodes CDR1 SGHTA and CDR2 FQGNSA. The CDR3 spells CASSLAMTDTQYF. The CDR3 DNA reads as TGTGCCAGCAGCTTAGCGATGACAGATACGCAGTATTTT.

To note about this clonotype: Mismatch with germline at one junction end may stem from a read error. The CDR3 sequence is CASGVTWGDTGELFF. For the CDR3, the DNA is TGTGCCAGCGGCGTAACGTGGGGGGACACCGGGGAGCTGTTTTTT. The V gene is TRBV9, the J gene TRBJ2-2; possibly TRBD2 for D (6 bases). Germline assignment: CDR1 SGDLS and CDR2 YYNGEE. The CDR3 totals 15 residues.

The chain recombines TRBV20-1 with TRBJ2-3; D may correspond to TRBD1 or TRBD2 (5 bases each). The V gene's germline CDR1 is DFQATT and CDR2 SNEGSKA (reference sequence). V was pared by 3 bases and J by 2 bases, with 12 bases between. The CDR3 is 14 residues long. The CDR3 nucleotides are TGCAGTGCTAGCCTAGTGGGGACCACAGATACGCAGTATTTT. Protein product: CSASLVGTTDTQYF.

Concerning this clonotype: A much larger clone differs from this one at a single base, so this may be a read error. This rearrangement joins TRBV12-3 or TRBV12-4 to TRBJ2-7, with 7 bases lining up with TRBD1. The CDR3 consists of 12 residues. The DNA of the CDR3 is TGTGCCGGCAGTGGACAGGCCTACGAGCAGTACTTC. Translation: CAGSGQAYEQYF.

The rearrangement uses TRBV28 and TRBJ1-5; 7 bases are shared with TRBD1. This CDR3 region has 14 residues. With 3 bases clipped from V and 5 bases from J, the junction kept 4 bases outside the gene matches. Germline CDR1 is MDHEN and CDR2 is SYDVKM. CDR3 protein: CASSLTGRYQPQHF. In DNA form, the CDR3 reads TGTGCCAGCAGTTTGACAGGGCGCTATCAGCCCCAGCATTTT. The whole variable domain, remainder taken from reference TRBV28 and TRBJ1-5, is DVKVTQSSRYLVKRTGEKVFLECVQDMDHENMFWYRQDPGLGLRLIYFSYDVKMKEKGDIPEGYSVSREKKERFSLILESASTNQTSMYLCASSLTGRYQPQHFGDGTRLSIL.

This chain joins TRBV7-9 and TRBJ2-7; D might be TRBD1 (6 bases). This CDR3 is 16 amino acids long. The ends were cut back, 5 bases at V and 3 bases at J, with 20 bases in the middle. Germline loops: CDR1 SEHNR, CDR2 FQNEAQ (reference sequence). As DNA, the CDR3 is TGTGCCAGCAGCAAAACAGGGTCCTCAACCGGCTACGAGCAGTACTTC. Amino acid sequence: CASSKTGSSTGYEQYF.

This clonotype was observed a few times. The CDR3 region is CASSPEGTSPNEQYF. The CDR3 DNA follows: TGTGCCAGCAGCCCAGAAGGGACTAGCCCCAATGAGCAGTACTTC. V usage is TRBV6-5 and J usage is TRBJ2-5; 9 bases agree with TRBD2. The CDR3 totals 15 residues. V was clipped by 6 bases and J by 11 bases; unmatched bases: 16. Looked up from germline, CDR1 is MNHEY and CDR2 is SVGAGI.

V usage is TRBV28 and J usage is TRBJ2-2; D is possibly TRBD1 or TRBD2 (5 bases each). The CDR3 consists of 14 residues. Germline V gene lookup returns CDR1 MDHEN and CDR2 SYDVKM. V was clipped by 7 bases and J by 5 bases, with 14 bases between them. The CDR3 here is CASKRGFTTGELFF. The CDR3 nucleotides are TGTGCCAGCAAGAGGGGATTTACGACCGGGGAGCTGTTTTTT.

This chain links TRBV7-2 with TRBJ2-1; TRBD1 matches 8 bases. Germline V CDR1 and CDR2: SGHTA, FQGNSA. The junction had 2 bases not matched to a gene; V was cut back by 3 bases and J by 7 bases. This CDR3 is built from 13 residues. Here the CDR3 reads CASSLDRENEQFF. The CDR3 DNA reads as TGTGCCAGCAGCTTGGACAGGGAGAATGAGCAGTTCTTC.

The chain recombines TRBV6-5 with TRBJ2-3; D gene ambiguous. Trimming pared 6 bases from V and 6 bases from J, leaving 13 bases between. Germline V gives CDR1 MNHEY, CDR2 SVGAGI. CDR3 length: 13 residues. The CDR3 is CASRPDPSDTQYF. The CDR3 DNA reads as TGTGCCAGCAGACCGGACCCCTCGGATACGCAGTATTTT.

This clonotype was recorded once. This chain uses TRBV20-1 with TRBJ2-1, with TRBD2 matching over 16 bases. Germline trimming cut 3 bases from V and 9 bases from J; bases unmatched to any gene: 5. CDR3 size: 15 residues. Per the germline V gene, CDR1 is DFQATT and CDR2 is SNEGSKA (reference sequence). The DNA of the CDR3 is TGCAGTGCTAGGGCCGGGACTAGCGGGAGGGTTGAGCAGTTCTTC. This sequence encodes CSARAGTSGRVEQFF.

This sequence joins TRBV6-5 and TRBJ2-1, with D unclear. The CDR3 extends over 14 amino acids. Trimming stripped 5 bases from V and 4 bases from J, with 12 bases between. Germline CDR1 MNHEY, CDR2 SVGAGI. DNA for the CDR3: TGTGCCAGCAGTCCCACTGTGGAGTACAATGAGCAGTTCTTC. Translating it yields CASSPTVEYNEQFF.

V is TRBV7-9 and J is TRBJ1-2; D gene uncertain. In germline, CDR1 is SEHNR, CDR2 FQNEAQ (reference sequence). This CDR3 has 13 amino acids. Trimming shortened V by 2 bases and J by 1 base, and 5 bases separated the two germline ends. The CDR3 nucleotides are TGTGCCAGCAGCTTATCCGATAACTATGGCTACACCTTC. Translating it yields CASSLSDNYGYTF.

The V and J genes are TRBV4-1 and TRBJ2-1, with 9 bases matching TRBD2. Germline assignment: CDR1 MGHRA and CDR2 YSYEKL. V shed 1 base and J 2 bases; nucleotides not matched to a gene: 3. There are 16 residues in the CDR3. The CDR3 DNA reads TGCGCCAGCAGCCAAGGGCGGGAGGGCCCCTACAATGAGCAGTTCTTC. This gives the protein CASSQGREGPYNEQFF.

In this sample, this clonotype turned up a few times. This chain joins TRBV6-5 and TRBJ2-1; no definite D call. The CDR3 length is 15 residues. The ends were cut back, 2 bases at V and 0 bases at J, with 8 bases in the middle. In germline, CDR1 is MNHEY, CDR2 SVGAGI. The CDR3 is CASSYRQSSYNEQFF. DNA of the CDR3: TGTGCCAGCAGTTACCGGCAGAGCTCCTACAATGAGCAGTTCTTC.

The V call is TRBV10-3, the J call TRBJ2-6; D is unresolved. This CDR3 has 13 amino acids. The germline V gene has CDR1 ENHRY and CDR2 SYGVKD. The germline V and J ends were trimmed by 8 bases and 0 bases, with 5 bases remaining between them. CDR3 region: CAISSSGANVLTF. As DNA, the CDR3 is TGTGCCATCTCGAGCTCTGGGGCCAACGTCCTGACTTTC.

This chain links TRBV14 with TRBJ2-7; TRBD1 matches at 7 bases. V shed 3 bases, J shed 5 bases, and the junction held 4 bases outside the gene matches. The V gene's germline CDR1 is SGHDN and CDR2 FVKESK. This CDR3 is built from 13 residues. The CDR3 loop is CASSHDRVHEQYF. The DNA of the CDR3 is TGTGCCAGCAGCCACGACAGGGTCCACGAGCAGTACTTC.

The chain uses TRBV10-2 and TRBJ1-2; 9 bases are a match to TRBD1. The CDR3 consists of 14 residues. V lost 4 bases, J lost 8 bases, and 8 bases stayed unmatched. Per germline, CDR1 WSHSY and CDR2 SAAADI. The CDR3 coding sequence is TGCGCCAGCAGTGTACAGGGGGCACTTGGCGGCTACACCTTC. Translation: CASSVQGALGGYTF.

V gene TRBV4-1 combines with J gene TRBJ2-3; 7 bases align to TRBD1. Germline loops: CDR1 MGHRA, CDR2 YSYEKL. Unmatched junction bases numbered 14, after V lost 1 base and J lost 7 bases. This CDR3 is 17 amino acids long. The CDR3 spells CASSQVLGTASQNTQYF. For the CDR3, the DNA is TGCGCCAGCAGCCAAGTTCTGGGGACAGCTTCACAGAATACGCAGTATTTT.

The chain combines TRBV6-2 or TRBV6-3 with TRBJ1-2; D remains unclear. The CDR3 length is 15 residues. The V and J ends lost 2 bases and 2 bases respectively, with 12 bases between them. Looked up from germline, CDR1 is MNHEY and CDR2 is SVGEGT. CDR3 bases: TGTGCCAGCAGTTACAGGGCCCCTAGAAACTATGGCTACACCTTC. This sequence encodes CASSYRAPRNYGYTF.

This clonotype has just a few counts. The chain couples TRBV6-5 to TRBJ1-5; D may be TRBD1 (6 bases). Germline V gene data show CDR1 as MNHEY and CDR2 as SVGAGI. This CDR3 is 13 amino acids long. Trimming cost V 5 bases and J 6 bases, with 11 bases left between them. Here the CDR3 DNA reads TGTGCCAGCAGTCCTACAGGGTTTCAGCCCCAGCATTTT. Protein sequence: CASSPTGFQPQHF.

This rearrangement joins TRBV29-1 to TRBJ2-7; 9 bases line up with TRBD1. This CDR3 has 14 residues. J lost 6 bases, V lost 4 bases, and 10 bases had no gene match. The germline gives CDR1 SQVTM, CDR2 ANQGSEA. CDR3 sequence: CSVVGGTGLIEQYF. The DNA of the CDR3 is TGCAGCGTTGTCGGGGGGACAGGGCTAATCGAGCAGTACTTC.

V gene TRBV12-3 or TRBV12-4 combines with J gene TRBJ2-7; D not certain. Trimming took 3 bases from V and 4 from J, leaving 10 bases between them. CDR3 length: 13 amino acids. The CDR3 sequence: CASSFSAQYEQYF. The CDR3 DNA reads TGTGCCAGCAGTTTCTCAGCCCAATACGAGCAGTACTTC.